This T cell receptor beta chain originates from a study of T cell repertoires in cytomegalovirus infection. Study-level background: As its CMV epitopes, the study selected recently identified HLA-C-restricted and well-studied HLA-B-restricted targets.

TCRdb recomputed calls from the reads with MiXCR, one row per CDR3 protein. The sample consists of 700,000 to 900,000 distinct CDR3 sequences, about 29% of them appearing once. Study-wide points: The response measured ex vivo was dominated by TCR beta clonotypes (HLA-C-restricted and CMV-specific).

This clonotype has at least ten counts. What it binds is not known. This CDR3 has 13 amino acids. Trimming left V 4 bases short and J 5 bases short, with 11 bases between. The source was cultured CD8+ T cells from PBMCs, collected from culture after CMV antigen stimulation. The gene calls are TRBV12-3 or TRBV12-4 and TRBJ2-5; D remains unclear. The receptor's source is a human donor in good health (CMV status not recorded). Some clones in this sample may be carry-over from other donors' samples. The CDR3 loop is CASSSRLGETQYF. CDR3 in DNA: TGTGCCAGCAGTTCACGACTGGGGGAGACCCAGTACTTC.